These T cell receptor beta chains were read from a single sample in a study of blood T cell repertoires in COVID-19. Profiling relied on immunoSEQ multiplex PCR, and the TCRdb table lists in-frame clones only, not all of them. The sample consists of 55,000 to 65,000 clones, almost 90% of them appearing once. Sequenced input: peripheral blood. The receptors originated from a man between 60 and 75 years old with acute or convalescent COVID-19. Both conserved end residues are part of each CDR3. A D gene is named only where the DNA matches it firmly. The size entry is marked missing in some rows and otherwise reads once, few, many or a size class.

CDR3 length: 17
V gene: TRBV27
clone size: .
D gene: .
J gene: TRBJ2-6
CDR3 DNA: TGTGCCAGCAGTTTATGGGGGCTGGGCTCTGGGGCCAACGTCCTGACTTTC
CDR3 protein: CASSLWGLGSGANVLTF

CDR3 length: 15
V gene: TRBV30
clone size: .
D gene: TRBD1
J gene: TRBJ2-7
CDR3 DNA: TGTGCCTGGAGTGTTTTTGGACAGGGGGCTTACGAGCAGTACTTC
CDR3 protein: CAWSVFGQGAYEQYF

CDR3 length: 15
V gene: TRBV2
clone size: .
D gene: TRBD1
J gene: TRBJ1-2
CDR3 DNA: TGTGCCAGCAGTGAACAACAGGGGGTAACCTATGGCTACACCTTC
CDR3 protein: CASSEQQGVTYGYTF

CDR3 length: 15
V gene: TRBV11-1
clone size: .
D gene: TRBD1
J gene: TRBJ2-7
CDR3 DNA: TGTGCCAGCAGACATGGACAGGGTGTATCCTACGAGCAGTACTTC
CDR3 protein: CASRHGQGVSYEQYF

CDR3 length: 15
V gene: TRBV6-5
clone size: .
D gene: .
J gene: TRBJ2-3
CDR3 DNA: TGTGCCAGCAGTCCCCGGAGGGGTCGCACAGATACGCAGTATTTT
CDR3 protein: CASSPRRGRTDTQYF

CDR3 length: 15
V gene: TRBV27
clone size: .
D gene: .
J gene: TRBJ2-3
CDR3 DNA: TGTGCCAGCAGTTTATTACAGGGACCCCCAGATACGCAGTATTTT
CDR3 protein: CASSLLQGPPDTQYF

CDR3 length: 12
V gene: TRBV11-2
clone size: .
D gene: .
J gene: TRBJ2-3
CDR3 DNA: TGTGCCAGCAGCTTCGTCACAGATACGCAGTATTTT
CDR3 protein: CASSFVTDTQYF

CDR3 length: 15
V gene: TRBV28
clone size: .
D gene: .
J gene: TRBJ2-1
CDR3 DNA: TGTGCCAGCAGTCGCGGCGTGGCGGGCTACAATGAGCAGTTCTTC
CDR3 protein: CASSRGVAGYNEQFF

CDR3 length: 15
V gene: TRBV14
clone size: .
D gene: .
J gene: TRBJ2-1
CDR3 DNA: TGTGCCAGCAGCCAAGAAGGCAGGGCCTACAATGAGCAGTTCTTC
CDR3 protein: CASSQEGRAYNEQFF

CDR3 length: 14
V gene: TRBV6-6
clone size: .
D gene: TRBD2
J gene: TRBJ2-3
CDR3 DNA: TGTGCCAGCAGGGAGTCTCGACGGGGGGTTACGCAGTATTTT
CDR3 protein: CASRESRRGVTQYF

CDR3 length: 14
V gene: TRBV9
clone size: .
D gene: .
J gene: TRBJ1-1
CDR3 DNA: TGTGCCAGCAGCGTAGTGGGGGCGGACACTGAAGCTTTCTTT
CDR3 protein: CASSVVGADTEAFF

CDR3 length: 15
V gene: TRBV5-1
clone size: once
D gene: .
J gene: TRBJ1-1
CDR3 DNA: TGCGCCAGCAGCCCCCCGGGGGTTATGGGCCTAGAAGCTTTCTTT
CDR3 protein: CASSPPGVMGLEAFF

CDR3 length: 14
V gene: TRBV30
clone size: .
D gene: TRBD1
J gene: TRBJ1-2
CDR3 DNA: TGTGCCTGGAGTGTGGGGGACAGATTCTATGGCTACACCTTC
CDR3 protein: CAWSVGDRFYGYTF

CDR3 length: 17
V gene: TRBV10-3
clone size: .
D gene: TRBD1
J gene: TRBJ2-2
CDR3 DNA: TGTGCCATCAGTGAACTTCCGGGACAGGAAGGGGCCGGGGAGCTGTTTTTT
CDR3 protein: CAISELPGQEGAGELFF

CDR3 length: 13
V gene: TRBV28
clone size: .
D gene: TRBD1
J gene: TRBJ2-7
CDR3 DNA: TGTGCCAGCAGTGGGGGACAGGTATACGAGCAGTACTTC
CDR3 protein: CASSGGQVYEQYF

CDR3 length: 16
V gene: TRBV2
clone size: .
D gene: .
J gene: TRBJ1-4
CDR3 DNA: TGTGCCAGCAGCGCTCCCGACAGAGGCGGAAATGAAAAACTGTTTTTT
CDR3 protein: CASSAPDRGGNEKLFF

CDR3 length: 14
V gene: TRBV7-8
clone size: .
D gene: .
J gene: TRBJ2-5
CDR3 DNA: TGTGCCAGCAGCTTAGGGGCAGGGGCAGAGACCCAGTACTTC
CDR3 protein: CASSLGAGAETQYF

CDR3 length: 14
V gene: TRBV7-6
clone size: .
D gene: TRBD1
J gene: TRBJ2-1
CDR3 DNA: TGTGCCAGCAGCTTTCAGACAGGGCAGGGCGAGCAGTTCTTC
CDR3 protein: CASSFQTGQGEQFF

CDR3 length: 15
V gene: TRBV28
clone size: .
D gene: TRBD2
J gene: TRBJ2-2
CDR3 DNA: TGTGCCAGCGGCCTGGGGGCGGGAGGATCCGGGGAGCTGTTTTTT
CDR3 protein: CASGLGAGGSGELFF

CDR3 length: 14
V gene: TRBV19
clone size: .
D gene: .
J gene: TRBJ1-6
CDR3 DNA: TGTGCCAGTAGGGAGAGGGGGTCGGATTCACCCCTCCACTTT
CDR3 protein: CASRERGSDSPLHF

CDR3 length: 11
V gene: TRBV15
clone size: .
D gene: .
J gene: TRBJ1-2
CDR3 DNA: TGTGCCACCAGCACTGGGCGCGGCTACACCTTC
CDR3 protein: CATSTGRGYTF

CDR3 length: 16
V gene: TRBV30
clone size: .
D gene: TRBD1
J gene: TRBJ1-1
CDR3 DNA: TGTGCCTGGAGTGTCGGTCTGACAGGGGGAGCCACTGAAGCTTTCTTT
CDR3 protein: CAWSVGLTGGATEAFF

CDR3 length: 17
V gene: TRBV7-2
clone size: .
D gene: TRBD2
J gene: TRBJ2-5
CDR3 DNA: TGTGCCAGCAGCACCATCTTCCCCGGGGGGAAGTTAGAGACCCAGTACTTC
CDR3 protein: CASSTIFPGGKLETQYF

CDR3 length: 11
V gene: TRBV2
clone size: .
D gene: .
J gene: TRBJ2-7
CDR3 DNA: TGTGCCAGCAGTGAGAACAGTAAGCAGTACTTC
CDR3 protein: CASSENSKQYF

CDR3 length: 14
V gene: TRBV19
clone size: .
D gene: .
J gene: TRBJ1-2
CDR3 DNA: TGTGCCAGTAGTATCCAATTTGGGCCTTATGGCTACACCTTC
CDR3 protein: CASSIQFGPYGYTF

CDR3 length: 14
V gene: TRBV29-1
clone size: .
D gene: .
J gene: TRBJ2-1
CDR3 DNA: TGCAGCGTTGGGCAGGGTGGGGCCTACAATGAGCAGTTCTTC
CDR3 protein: CSVGQGGAYNEQFF

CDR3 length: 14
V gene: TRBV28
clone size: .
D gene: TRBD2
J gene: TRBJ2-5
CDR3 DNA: TGTGCCAGCAGTGCCCCGGGGGGCCAAGAGACCCAGTACTTC
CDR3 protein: CASSAPGGQETQYF

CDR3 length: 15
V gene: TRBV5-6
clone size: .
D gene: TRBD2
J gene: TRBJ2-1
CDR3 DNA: TGTGCCAGCAGCTTGCGCGGGACTAGCTACAATGAGCAGTTCTTC
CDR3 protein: CASSLRGTSYNEQFF

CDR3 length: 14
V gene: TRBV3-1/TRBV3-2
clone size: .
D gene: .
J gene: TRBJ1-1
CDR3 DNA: TGTGCCAGCAGCTCCAGGCCCATGAACACTGAAGCTTTCTTT
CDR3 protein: CASSSRPMNTEAFF

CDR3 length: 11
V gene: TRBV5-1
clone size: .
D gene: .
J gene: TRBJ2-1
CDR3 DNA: TGCGCCAGCAGGGGCTTTTTGGAGCAGTTCTTC
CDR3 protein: CASRGFLEQFF

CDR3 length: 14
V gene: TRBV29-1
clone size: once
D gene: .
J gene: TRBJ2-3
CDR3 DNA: TGCAGCGTTGGGGGAGGAGCTAGCACAGATACGCAGTATTTT
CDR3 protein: CSVGGGASTDTQYF

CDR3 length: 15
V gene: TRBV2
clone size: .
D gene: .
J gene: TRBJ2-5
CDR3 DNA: TGTGCCAGCGACCAACGGCAGGGATTCGGGGAGACCCAGTACTTC
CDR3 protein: CASDQRQGFGETQYF

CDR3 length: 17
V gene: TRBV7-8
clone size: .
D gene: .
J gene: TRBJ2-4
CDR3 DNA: TGTGCCAGCAGCTTATGGGGCAGGGTCACAGCCAAAAACATTCAGTACTTC
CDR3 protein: CASSLWGRVTAKNIQYF

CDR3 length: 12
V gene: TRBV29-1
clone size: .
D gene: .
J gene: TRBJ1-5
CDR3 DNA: TGCAGCGCCAGGGTCGGCGATCAGCCCCAGCATTTT
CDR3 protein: CSARVGDQPQHF

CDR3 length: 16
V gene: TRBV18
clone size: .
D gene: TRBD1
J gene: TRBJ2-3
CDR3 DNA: TGTGCCAGCTCACCACCGGGACAGGGTATCCCAGATACGCAGTATTTT
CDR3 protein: CASSPPGQGIPDTQYF

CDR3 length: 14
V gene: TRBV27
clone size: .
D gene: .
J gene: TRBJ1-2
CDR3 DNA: TGTGCCAGCAGTCCCCGGACAGCCGATTATGGCTACACCTTC
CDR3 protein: CASSPRTADYGYTF

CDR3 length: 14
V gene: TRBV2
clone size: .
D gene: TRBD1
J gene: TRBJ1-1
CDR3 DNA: TGTGCCAGCAGTGGGACAGGTGGGAACACTGAAGCTTTCTTT
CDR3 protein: CASSGTGGNTEAFF

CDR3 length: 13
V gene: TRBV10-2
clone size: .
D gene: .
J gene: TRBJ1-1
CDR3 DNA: TGCGCCAGCACCAAAGGGGGTTACACTGAAGCTTTCTTT
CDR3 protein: CASTKGGYTEAFF

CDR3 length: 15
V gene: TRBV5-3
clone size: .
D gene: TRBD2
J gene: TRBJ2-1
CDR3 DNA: TGTGCCAGAAGCTCGGACGGACTAGCGGAGTGTGAGCAGTTCTTC
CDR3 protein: CARSSDGLAECEQFF

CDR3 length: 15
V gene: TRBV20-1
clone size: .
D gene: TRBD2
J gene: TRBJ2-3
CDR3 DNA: TGCAGTGCTAGTAATAGCGGGAGGACTGCAGATACGCAGTATTTT
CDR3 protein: CSASNSGRTADTQYF

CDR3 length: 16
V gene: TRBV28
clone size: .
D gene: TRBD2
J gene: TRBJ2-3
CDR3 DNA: TGTGCCAGCAGTTTCGTAGCGGGAGGGCCGCCAGATACGCAGTATTTT
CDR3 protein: CASSFVAGGPPDTQYF

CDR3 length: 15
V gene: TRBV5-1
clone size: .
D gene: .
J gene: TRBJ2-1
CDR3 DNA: TGCGCCAGCAGCTTGGGGGACTTTAAAACCAATGAGCAGTTCTTC
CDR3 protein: CASSLGDFKTNEQFF

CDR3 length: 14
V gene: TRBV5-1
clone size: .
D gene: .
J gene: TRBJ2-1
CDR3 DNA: TGCGCCAGCAGCTTGAGGACAGCCCTCGATGAGCAGTTCTTC
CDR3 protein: CASSLRTALDEQFF